Below are 22 T cell receptor beta chains sequenced from a single sample in a study of cytomegalovirus exposure and HLA in healthy donors. PCR amplification relied on 60 Vbeta primers (plus 13 Jbeta primers). TCRdb's table, derived via immunoSEQ multiplex PCR, lists solely in-frame clones and lacks some. The table for this sample gives more than 110,000 clones. The sequenced sample consisted of PBMCs. The source of these receptors is a man in his forties or fifties in good health and CMV-seronegative.

This chain links TRBV19 with TRBJ1-4; D remains unclear. CDR1 LNHDA and CDR2 SQIVND come from the germline V gene (reference sequence). Trimming cost V 3 bases and J 5 bases, with 13 bases left between them. The CDR3 has 15 residues. This chain's CDR3 is CASSIGPYPNEKLFF. The CDR3 coding sequence is TGTGCCAGTAGTATTGGGCCTTATCCGAATGAAAAACTGTTTTTT.

On this clone itself: The sample contains more than one DNA sequence encoding this CDR3. V gene TRBV5-1 combines with J gene TRBJ2-5; the match to TRBD1 covers 7 bases. Trimming took 3 bases from V and 1 from J; bases not matched to a gene: 3. CDR3 length equals 14 residues. CDR1 is SGHRS, CDR2 YFSETQ, per germline. In DNA form, the CDR3 reads TGCGCCAGCAGCTCAGGGGGTACCCAAGAGACCCAGTACTTC. It is translated as CASSSGGTQETQYF.

V usage is TRBV27 and J usage is TRBJ2-7, with D maybe TRBD2 (6 bases). Trimming stripped 5 bases from V and 3 bases from J, with 14 bases between. Germline V lookup: CDR1 MNHEY, CDR2 SMNVEV (reference sequence). This CDR3 contains 14 residues. CDR3 region: CASSPGQGGYEQYF. CDR3 DNA sequence: TGTGCCAGCAGTCCGGGGCAGGGAGGCTACGAGCAGTACTTC.

The gene calls are TRBV6-1 and TRBJ2-7; no definite D call. The germline V and J ends were trimmed by 0 bases and 3 bases, with 9 bases remaining between them. The V gene's germline CDR1 is MNHNS and CDR2 SASEGT. This CDR3 spans 14 amino acids. The CDR3 is CASSEALDGYEQYF. CDR3 sequence (DNA): TGTGCCAGCAGTGAAGCGCTAGACGGCTACGAGCAGTACTTC.

The V gene is TRBV18, the J gene TRBJ1-2, with D hard to call. Germline V gene lookup returns CDR1 KGHSH and CDR2 LQKENI. Trimming removed 4 bases from V and 4 bases from J, with 16 bases in between. The CDR3 covers 15 residues. In DNA form, the CDR3 reads TGTGCCAGCTCACAAACCGACGGGAGAGGCTATGGCTACACCTTC. Its protein is CASSQTDGRGYGYTF.

This chain joins TRBV7-2 and TRBJ2-2; weak D call: TRBD1 (6 bases). CDR3 size: 14 residues. V lost 5 bases and J lost 6, with 13 bases in between. CDR1 is SGHTA and CDR2 is FQGNSA in the germline V gene. CDR3 DNA sequence: TGTGCCAGCAGCCTACAGGGTAGCGCCGGGGAGCTGTTTTTT. Amino acid sequence: CASSLQGSAGELFF.

The chain employs TRBV6-5 and TRBJ2-3; tentatively, D is TRBD1 (6 bases). V was pared by 3 bases and J by 0 bases, with 13 bases between. Per germline, CDR1 MNHEY and CDR2 SVGAGI. CDR3 length: 16 amino acids. The CDR3 spells CASSYLQGLSTDTQYF. The CDR3 DNA reads TGTGCCAGCAGTTATTTACAGGGCTTAAGCACAGATACGCAGTATTTT.

With regard to this clone: The sample contains more than one DNA sequence encoding this CDR3. The rearrangement joins TRBV27 to TRBJ2-2; 7 positions agree with TRBD1. CDR3 length: 15 amino acids. The V segment lost 3 bases and the J segment 3 bases; nucleotides outside the gene matches: 4. In germline, CDR1 is MNHEY, CDR2 SMNVEV (reference sequence). CDR3 DNA sequence: TGTGCCAGCAGTTTCGGGGACAGATACACCGGGGAGCTGTTTTTT. This translates into CASSFGDRYTGELFF.

V gene TRBV27 combines with J gene TRBJ1-1; D gene unclear. V dropped 3 bases and J dropped 4 bases, with 9 bases sitting between them. CDR1 MNHEY and CDR2 SMNVEV come from the germline V gene (reference sequence). The CDR3 runs 13 residues. This chain's CDR3 is CASSFGSGTEAFF. The CDR3 DNA follows: TGTGCCAGCAGTTTCGGTTCAGGCACTGAAGCTTTCTTT.

The rearrangement links TRBV5-1 to TRBJ2-3, with TRBD2 matching over 10 bases. The CDR3 spans 16 residues. Germline V gene data show CDR1 as SGHRS and CDR2 as YFSETQ. V lost 3 bases to trimming and J lost 0 bases; unmatched junction nucleotides: 4. The CDR3 DNA sequence: TGCGCCAGCAGCTCAGGACTAGCGGCCAGCACAGATACGCAGTATTTT. The encoded protein is CASSSGLAASTDTQYF.

This chain joins TRBV2 and TRBJ2-6; TRBD2 agrees at 8 bases. Germline V gene lookup returns CDR1 SNHLY and CDR2 FYNNEI. Unmatched junction bases numbered 4, after V lost 3 bases and J lost 0 bases. The CDR3 length is 17 residues. The CDR3 coding sequence is TGTGCCAGCAGTGACGCGGGGGGAATCTCTGGGGCCAACGTCCTGACTTTC. Translating it yields CASSDAGGISGANVLTF.

The rearrangement uses TRBV6-1 and TRBJ2-7; TRBD2 might be the D (6 bases). Trimming cost V 7 bases and J 2 bases, with 15 bases left between them. The germline V gene has CDR1 MNHNS and CDR2 SASEGT. CDR3 length equals 14 residues. This CDR3 is CASTSPRDPYEQYF. CDR3 DNA sequence: TGTGCCAGCACCTCCCCGCGGGACCCCTACGAGCAGTACTTC.

Notes on this clone: The germline gene is not matched at one end of the junction; a read error may be the cause. The J gene is TRBJ2-7, the V gene TRBV7-2, with 10 bases that match TRBD2. Germline values: CDR1 SGHTA, CDR2 FQGNSA. This CDR3 contains 15 residues. CDR3 sequence (DNA): TGTGCCAGCACCTTAGTCTTAGCGGGGGGTTACGAGCAGTACTTC. It yields the protein CASTLVLAGGYEQYF.

The chain employs TRBV6-5 and TRBJ2-7, with TRBD2 as a possible D gene (6 bases). V was clipped by 8 bases and J by 6 bases, with 23 bases between them. The germline V gene encodes CDR1 MNHEY and CDR2 SVGAGI. This CDR3 has 15 residues. This chain's CDR3 is CASAPGWQSGLEQYF. Written as DNA, the CDR3 is TGTGCCAGCGCCCCTGGGTGGCAGAGCGGGCTCGAGCAGTACTTC.

The genes are TRBV9 and TRBJ2-7; 11 bases match TRBD2. CDR1 SGDLS and CDR2 YYNGEE come from the germline V gene. This CDR3 is built from 14 residues. V trimming: 3 bases; J trimming: 6 bases; junction bases outside the gene matches: 5. This CDR3 is CASSDSGGAGEQYF. As DNA, the CDR3 is TGTGCCAGCAGCGATAGCGGGGGGGCCGGCGAGCAGTACTTC.

This chain connects TRBV19 to TRBJ2-7; tentative D call: TRBD1 (6 bases). Between the trimmed V and J ends, which lost 5 bases and 5 bases, there was a span of 16 bases. Germline CDR1 LNHDA, CDR2 SQIVND (reference sequence). The CDR3 has 14 amino acids. The CDR3 DNA reads as TGTGCCAGTAGTCCGGCCACAGGGATCCACGAGCAGTACTTC. Translating it yields CASSPATGIHEQYF.

The rearrangement joins TRBV4-3 to TRBJ2-5; D call uncertain. Germline V gene sequence: CDR1 LGHNA, CDR2 YSLEER. V gave up 0 bases and J gave up 5 bases, with 13 bases separating them. This CDR3 region has 15 residues. In DNA, the CDR3 is TGCGCCAGCAGCCAAGATCACGGAGCTGGGGAGACCCAGTACTTC. Its protein product is CASSQDHGAGETQYF.

This chain uses TRBV29-1 with TRBJ2-7, with D possibly TRBD2 on 6 matching bases. V lost 6 bases to trimming and J lost 0 bases, with 12 bases between them. The CDR3 is 13 residues long. Germline V gene sequence: CDR1 SQVTM, CDR2 ANQGSEA. CDR3 region: CSVLRDGSYEQYF. The CDR3 bases are TGCAGCGTCTTGCGGGACGGCTCCTACGAGCAGTACTTC.

The rearrangement uses TRBV15 and TRBJ2-3, with D possibly matching TRBD2 (7 bases). The length of the CDR3 is 19 residues. The V and J ends lost 1 base and 1 base respectively, with 21 bases between them. Germline V gene sequence: CDR1 LNHNV, CDR2 YYDKDF (reference sequence). The CDR3 nucleotides are TGTGCCACCAGCAGAGTCCTGTCCTTTGGCGGGGGCGGCACAGATACGCAGTATTTT. It yields the protein CATSRVLSFGGGGTDTQYF.

The chain joins TRBV7-7 to TRBJ2-2, with D possibly being TRBD2 (6 bases). This CDR3 is 15 amino acids long. From germline, CDR1 is SSHAT and CDR2 FNYEAQ (reference sequence). V was clipped by 3 bases and J by 3 bases, with 11 bases between them. The CDR3 reads CASSLGGSYTGELFF. In nucleotides, the CDR3 is TGTGCCAGCAGCTTGGGGGGTTCCTACACCGGGGAGCTGTTTTTT. Using reference TRBV7-7 and TRBJ2-2 for the parts outside the CDR3, the full variable domain is GAGVSQSPRYKVTKRGQDVTLRCDPISSHATLYWYQQALGQGPEFLTYFNYEAQPDKSGLPSDRFSAERPEGSISTLTIQRTEQRDSAMYRCASSLGGSYTGELFFGEGSRLTVL.

The rearrangement links TRBV9 to TRBJ2-3, with 8 bases fitting TRBD1. CDR3 length: 16 residues. The V and J ends lost 2 bases and 0 bases, in that order; junction bases with no gene match: 5. Germline lookup yields CDR1 SGDLS and CDR2 YYNGEE. CDR3 sequence: CASSVGGTGSTDTQYF. The CDR3 DNA reads as TGTGCCAGCAGCGTCGGAGGGACAGGTAGCACAGATACGCAGTATTTT.

This chain connects TRBV7-3 to TRBJ2-3, with a weak D call TRBD2 (5 bases). Germline V gene lookup returns CDR1 SGHTA and CDR2 FQGTGA. The germline V and J ends were trimmed by 6 bases and 2 bases, with 18 bases remaining between them. The CDR3 spans 16 residues. CDR3 nucleotides: TGTGCCAGCAGGCTCGGAAAACGGGGAGCCACAGATACGCAGTATTTT. Protein sequence: CASRLGKRGATDTQYF. The variable domain in full, completed from reference TRBV7-3 and TRBJ2-3, reads GAGVSQTPSNKVTEKGKYVELRCDPISGHTALYWYRQSLGQGPEFLIYFQGTGAADDSGLPNDRFFAVRPEGSVSTLKIQRTERGDSAVYLCASRLGKRGATDTQYFGPGTRLTVL.